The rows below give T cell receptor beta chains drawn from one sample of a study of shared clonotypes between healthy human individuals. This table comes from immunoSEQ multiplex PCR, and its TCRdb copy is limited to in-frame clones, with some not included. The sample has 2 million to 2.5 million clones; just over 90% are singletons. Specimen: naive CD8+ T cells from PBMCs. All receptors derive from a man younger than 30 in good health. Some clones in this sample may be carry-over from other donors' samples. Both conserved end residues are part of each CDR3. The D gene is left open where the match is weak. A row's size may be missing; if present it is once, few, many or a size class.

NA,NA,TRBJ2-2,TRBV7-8,TGTGCCAGCAGCTTGCCAGGGTCGAACACCGGGGAGCTGTTTTTT,CASSLPGSNTGELFF
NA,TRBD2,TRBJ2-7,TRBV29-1,TGCAGCGCATTAGCGGGAGGGCACTCCTACGAGCAGTACTTC,CSALAGGHSYEQYF
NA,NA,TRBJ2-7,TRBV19,TGTGCCAGTAGTCTCGGACCTGGGGGGGAGCAGTACTTC,CASSLGPGGEQYF
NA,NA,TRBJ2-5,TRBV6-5,TGTGCCAGCAGTTTGCCAGGGCTGGAGACCCAGTACTTC,CASSLPGLETQYF
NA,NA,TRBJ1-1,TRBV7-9,TGTGCCAGCAGCTCCTCTAATCCTGAAGCTTTCTTT,CASSSSNPEAFF
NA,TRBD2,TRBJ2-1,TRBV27,TGTGCCAGCAGTTTCGTAGCGGGAGACGAGCAGTTCTTC,CASSFVAGDEQFF
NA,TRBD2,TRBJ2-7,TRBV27,TGTGCCAGCAAGCCTGGGGGGGTGGACGAGCAGTACTTC,CASKPGGVDEQYF
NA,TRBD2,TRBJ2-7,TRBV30,TGTGCCTTCAACGGGTGGCTAGCGGGAGGAAGCTCCTACGAGCAGTACTTC,CAFNGWLAGGSSYEQYF
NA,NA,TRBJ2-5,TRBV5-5,TGTGCCAGCAGCTTGGAATGGGAGACCCAGTACTTC,CASSLEWETQYF
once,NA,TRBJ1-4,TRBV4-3,TGCGCCAGCAGCCAAGGTCCAGGGTCAAGGGAAAAACTGTTTTTT,CASSQGPGSREKLFF
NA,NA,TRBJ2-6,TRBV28,TGTGCCAGCAGTTTATTCCCCGCCTCTGGGGCCAACGTCCTGACTTTC,CASSLFPASGANVLTF
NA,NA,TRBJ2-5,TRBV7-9,TGTGCCAGCAGATGGGACAACCAAGAGACCCAGTACTTC,CASRWDNQETQYF
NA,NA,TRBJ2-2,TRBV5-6,TGTGCCAGCAGCTTGTGGTCTGACGGGGAGCTGTTTTTT,CASSLWSDGELFF
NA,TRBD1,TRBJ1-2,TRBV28,TGTGCCAGCAGTCCCCCGCCCAGGGACAGGGGTTCCAGTGGCTACACCTTC,CASSPPPRDRGSSGYTF
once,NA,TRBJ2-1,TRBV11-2,TGTGCCAGCAGCCCCCTAAATGAGCAGTTCTTC,CASSPLNEQFF
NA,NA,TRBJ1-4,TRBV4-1,TGCGCCAGCAGCCAAGAGTCAGGGAATACCGAAAAACTGTTTTTT,CASSQESGNTEKLFF
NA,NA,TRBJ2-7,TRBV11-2,TGTGCCAGCAGCTTTTCGGCAGACTACGAGCAGTACTTC,CASSFSADYEQYF
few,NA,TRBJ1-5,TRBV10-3,TGTGCCATCAGTGAGTACAGGACCAATCAGCCCCAGCATTTT,CAISEYRTNQPQHF
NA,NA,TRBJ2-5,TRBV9,TGTGCCAGCAAGAGGGCATGGGAGAGCGGAGGGGAAGAGACCCAGTACTTC,CASKRAWESGGEETQYF
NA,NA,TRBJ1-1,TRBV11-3,TGTGCCAGCAGCTTATGGGGGAGCACTGAAGCTTTCTTT,CASSLWGSTEAFF
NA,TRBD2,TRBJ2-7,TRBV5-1,TGCGCCAGCAGCTTGGGAACTAGCGGGAGAACCTACGAGCAGTACTTC,CASSLGTSGRTYEQYF
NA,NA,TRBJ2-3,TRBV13,TGTGCCAGCAGCATCAGTTCGGACACAGATACGCAGTATTTT,CASSISSDTDTQYF
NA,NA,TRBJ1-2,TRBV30,TGTGCCTGGATGCGGAATGGCTACACCTTC,CAWMRNGYTF
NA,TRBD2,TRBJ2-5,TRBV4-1,TGCGCCAGCAGCCAAGAAAGGGGGCTAGCGGGGTTCCAAGAGACCCAGTACTTC,CASSQERGLAGFQETQYF
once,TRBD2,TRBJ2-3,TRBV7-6,TGTGCCAGCAGCTATAGCGGGAGAGCACCAGATACGCAGTATTTT,CASSYSGRAPDTQYF
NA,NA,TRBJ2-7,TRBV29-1,TGCAGCGTTGATATTATAGACAGAAACTCCTACGAGCAGTACTTC,CSVDIIDRNSYEQYF
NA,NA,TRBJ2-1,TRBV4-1,TGCGCCAGCAGCCAAGTCTCAGGCGGCTCCTACAATGAGCAGTTCTTC,CASSQVSGGSYNEQFF
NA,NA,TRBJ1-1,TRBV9,TGTGCCAGCAGCTCTTCAGGGTATCGTGAAGCTTTCTTT,CASSSSGYREAFF
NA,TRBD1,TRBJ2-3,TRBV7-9,TGTGCCAGCAGCCCCGGGACAGTCAAACTGCCAGATACGCAGTATTTT,CASSPGTVKLPDTQYF
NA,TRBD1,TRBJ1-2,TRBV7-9,TGTGCCAGCAGCTTAGCTCAAATTCTCACAGGGGTACGAAACTATGGCTACACCTTC,CASSLAQILTGVRNYGYTF
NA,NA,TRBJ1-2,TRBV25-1,TGTGCCAGCAGTGAATACGGAGGGAAGCACTATGGCTACACCTTC,CASSEYGGKHYGYTF
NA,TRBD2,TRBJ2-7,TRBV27,TGTGCCAGCAGTTTAGTGGCGGGAGGCAGCTCCTACGAGCAGTACTTC,CASSLVAGGSSYEQYF
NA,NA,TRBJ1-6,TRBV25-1,TGTGCCAGCAGTGCGAGACAGGAAGTCTCACCCCTCCACTTT,CASSARQEVSPLHF
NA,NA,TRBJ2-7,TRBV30,TGTGCCTGGAGTGTACGGGGGAACTCCTACGAGCAGTACTTC,CAWSVRGNSYEQYF
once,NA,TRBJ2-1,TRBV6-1,TGTGCCAGCAGTCGCGGCAATGAGCAGTTCTTC,CASSRGNEQFF
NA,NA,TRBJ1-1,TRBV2,TGTGCCAGCAAGACCGGGGGTTGGATGGTGAACACTGAAGCTTTCTTT,CASKTGGWMVNTEAFF
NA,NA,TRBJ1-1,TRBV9,TGTGCCAGCAGCGTAGGGGTAAAGACTGAAGCTTTCTTT,CASSVGVKTEAFF
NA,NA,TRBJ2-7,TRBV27,TGTGCCAGCAGTGCGGGACAGACCTCCTACGAGCAGTACTTC,CASSAGQTSYEQYF
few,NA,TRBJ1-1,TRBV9,TGTGCCAGCAGCCCTAGTAGTGGGATCACTGAAGCTTTCTTT,CASSPSSGITEAFF
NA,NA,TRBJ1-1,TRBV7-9,TGTGCCAGCAGCCCCCTACTAGCCTTAAAGACTGAAGCTTTCTTT,CASSPLLALKTEAFF
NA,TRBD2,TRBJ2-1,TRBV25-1,TGTGCCAGCAGTAGCGGGAGAGGGTACAATGAGCAGTTCTTC,CASSSGRGYNEQFF
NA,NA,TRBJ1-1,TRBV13,TGTGCCAGCAGCCCTCAGTTGGGAACTGAAGCTTTCTTT,CASSPQLGTEAFF
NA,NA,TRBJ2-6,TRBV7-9,TGTGCCAGCAGCTTAGGAAAAGGGGACTCTGGGGCCAACGTCCTGACTTTC,CASSLGKGDSGANVLTF
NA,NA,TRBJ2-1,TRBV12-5,TGTGCTAGTGGGCAAGACAGTACCTACTCCTACAATGAGCAGTTCTTC,CASGQDSTYSYNEQFF
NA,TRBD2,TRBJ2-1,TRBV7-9,TGTGCCAGCAGCTTGCGCGCTAGCGGGATCGACAATGAGCAGTTCTTC,CASSLRASGIDNEQFF
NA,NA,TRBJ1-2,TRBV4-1,TGCGCCAGCAGCCGTCAGATCACCACGAGGGGCTACACCTTC,CASSRQITTRGYTF
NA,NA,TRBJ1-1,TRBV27,TGTGCCAGCACCCCGGGGGGGAACACTGAAGCTTTCTTT,CASTPGGNTEAFF
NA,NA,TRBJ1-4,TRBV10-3,TGTGCCATCAGTACAGGGTCCGGCTTTGAAAAACTGTTTTTT,CAISTGSGFEKLFF
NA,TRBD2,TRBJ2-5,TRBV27,TGTGCCAGCAGCCCATTTTGGACTAGGGGTTTGGAGACCCAGTACTTC,CASSPFWTRGLETQYF